A single sample gave rise to the 3 T cell receptor beta chains below, sequenced in a study of blood T cell repertoires in COVID-19. Repertoires were generated with immunoSEQ multiplex PCR, while TCRdb's copy carries only in-frame clones and drops some. The sample has about 220,000 clones, about 85% seen once. Sample: peripheral blood. These receptors were collected from a man between 25 and 39 years old with active or convalescent COVID-19.

The genes are TRBV7-2 and TRBJ2-1; a possible D gene is TRBD2 (5 bases). This CDR3 has 14 residues. From germline, CDR1 is SGHTA and CDR2 FQGNSA. V dropped 5 bases and J dropped 5 bases, with 13 bases sitting between them. The CDR3 sequence is CASSHDYQNNEQFF. The DNA of the CDR3 is TGTGCCAGCAGCCACGACTACCAGAACAATGAGCAGTTCTTC.

The chain joins TRBV4-1 to TRBJ2-7; 7 bases fit TRBD2. The germline V gene has CDR1 MGHRA and CDR2 YSYEKL. The CDR3 extends over 16 amino acids. The J segment lost 0 bases and the V segment lost 3 bases, leaving 8 bases of the junction unmatched. CDR3 region: CASSQVGSGNSYEQYF. For the CDR3, the DNA is TGCGCCAGCAGCCAGGTTGGAAGCGGGAACTCCTACGAGCAGTACTTC.

There are a few counts of this clone. Other DNA sequences in this sample translate to the same CDR3. This chain connects TRBV6-5 to TRBJ2-7, with 7 nucleotides matching TRBD1. Germline CDR1 is MNHEY and CDR2 is SVGAGI. This CDR3 is built from 13 residues. V shed 2 bases, J shed 5 bases, and the junction held 3 bases outside the gene matches. The CDR3 DNA sequence: TGTGCCAGCAGTTACAGGGGGCGGAACGAGCAGTACTTC. This codes for CASSYRGRNEQYF.